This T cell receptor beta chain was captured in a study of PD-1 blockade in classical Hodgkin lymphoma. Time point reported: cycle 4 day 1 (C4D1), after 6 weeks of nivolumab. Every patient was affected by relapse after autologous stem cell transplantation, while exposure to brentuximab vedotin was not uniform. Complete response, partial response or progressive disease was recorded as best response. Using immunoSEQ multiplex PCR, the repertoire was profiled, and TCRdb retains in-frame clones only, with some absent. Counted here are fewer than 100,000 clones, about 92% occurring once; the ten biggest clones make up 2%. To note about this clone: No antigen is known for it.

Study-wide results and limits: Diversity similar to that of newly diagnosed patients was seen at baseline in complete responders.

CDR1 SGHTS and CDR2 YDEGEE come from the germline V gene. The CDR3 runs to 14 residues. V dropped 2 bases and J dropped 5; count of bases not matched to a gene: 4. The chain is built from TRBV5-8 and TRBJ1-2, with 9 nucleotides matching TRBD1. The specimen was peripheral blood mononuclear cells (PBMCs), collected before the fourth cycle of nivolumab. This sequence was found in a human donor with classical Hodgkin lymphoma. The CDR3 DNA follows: TGTGCCAGCAGCTTAGGACAGGGGACTTATGGCTACACCTTC. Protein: CASSLGQGTYGYTF.